Listed below are T cell receptor beta chains from one sample, sequenced in a study of shared clonotypes between healthy human individuals. Libraries were prepared by immunoSEQ multiplex PCR; TCRdb keeps only in-frame clonotypes and omits some of them. The data show hundreds of thousands of clones, roughly 95% seen once. The specimen sequenced was naive CD8+ T cells sorted from blood. Receptors originate from a woman in her thirties in good health. CDR3s include the opening cysteine and the closing phenylalanine or tryptophan. A D gene is named only where the DNA matches it firmly. The size field is filled for only some rows; it gives once, few, many or a size class.

>NA|TRBJ2-1|few|TRBV7-9
CASSSSLDNEQFF
TGTGCCAGCAGCTCGTCCCTAGACAATGAGCAGTTCTTC
>NA|TRBJ2-1|NA|TRBV27
CASSLPRPAPYNEQFF
TGTGCCAGCAGTTTACCGAGGCCGGCCCCCTACAATGAGCAGTTCTTC
>TRBD2|TRBJ2-1|NA|TRBV7-6
CASSLALAGINNEQFF
TGTGCCAGCAGCTTAGCCCTAGCGGGAATAAACAATGAGCAGTTCTTC
>TRBD2|TRBJ2-7|NA|TRBV28
CASSFTRASGRLLQGEQYF
TGTGCCAGCAGTTTCACCCGCGCTAGCGGGAGACTCCTACAGGGGGAGCAGTACTTC
>TRBD1|TRBJ1-2|once|TRBV4-2
CASSQEGQGIYTF
TGTGCCAGCAGCCAAGAGGGACAGGGGATCTACACCTTC
>NA|TRBJ2-1|NA|TRBV11-1
CASGDLRHEQFF
TGTGCCAGCGGGGATCTCCGCCATGAGCAGTTCTTC
>NA|TRBJ2-4|NA|TRBV13
CAKRGGAQGNIQYF
TGTGCCAAACGTGGGGGGGCGCAGGGAAACATTCAGTACTTC
>NA|TRBJ2-5|NA|TRBV6-1
CASSEPGLAETQYF
TGTGCCAGCAGTGAACCGGGGCTAGCAGAGACCCAGTACTTC
>NA|TRBJ2-7|NA|TRBV4-1
CASSQEGLGSSYEQYF
TGCGCCAGCAGCCAAGAGGGCCTAGGCAGCTCCTACGAGCAGTACTTC
>NA|TRBJ2-7|NA|TRBV6-5
CASSYNGFHTYEQYF
TGTGCCAGCAGTTATAACGGCTTTCATACCTACGAGCAGTACTTC
>NA|TRBJ1-5|NA|TRBV2
CATKMEFGWNQPQHF
TGTGCCACCAAAATGGAGTTCGGGTGGAATCAGCCCCAGCATTTT
>TRBD1|TRBJ1-1|NA|TRBV6-6
CASGDSQYEAFF
TGTGCCTCCGGGGACAGCCAATATGAAGCTTTCTTT
>TRBD2|TRBJ2-3|NA|TRBV29-1
CSVVPGGTDTQYF
TGCAGCGTTGTTCCGGGAGGGACAGATACGCAGTATTTT
>TRBD2|TRBJ2-7|NA|TRBV5-1
CASSRTSGRSYEQYF
TGCGCCAGCAGTCGGACTAGCGGTCGCTCCTACGAGCAGTACTTC
>NA|TRBJ1-3|once|TRBV4-1
CASSQHISSGNTIYF
TGCGCCAGCAGCCAACACATCTCCTCTGGAAACACCATATATTTT
>TRBD2|TRBJ2-1|NA|TRBV29-1
CSVEQTSGRYNEQFF
TGCAGCGTTGAACAGACTAGCGGGAGATACAATGAGCAGTTCTTC
>TRBD1|TRBJ1-5|NA|TRBV27
CASRDRGYGQPQHF
TGTGCCAGCAGGGACAGGGGATACGGCCAGCCCCAGCATTTT
>TRBD2|TRBJ2-7|NA|TRBV10-2
CASSESGRSSGREYEQYF
TGCGCCAGCAGTGAGAGTGGCAGGTCTAGCGGGAGAGAATACGAGCAGTACTTC
>TRBD2|TRBJ2-1|NA|TRBV15
CATSWAVSSGYNEQFF
TGTGCCACCAGCTGGGCAGTCTCTAGCGGGTACAATGAGCAGTTCTTC
>TRBD2|TRBJ2-1|few|TRBV29-1
CSVEVSSGSIYEQFF
TGCAGCGTTGAAGTCAGCAGCGGGAGCATTTACGAGCAGTTCTTC
>NA|TRBJ2-7|NA|TRBV4-2
CASSQGSEKYEQYF
TGTGCCAGCAGCCAAGGTAGCGAGAAATACGAGCAGTACTTC
>TRBD1|TRBJ2-7|once|TRBV18
CASSPQGQPYSYEQYF
TGTGCCAGCTCACCACAGGGACAGCCCTACTCCTACGAGCAGTACTTC
>NA|TRBJ2-5|NA|TRBV6-1
CASSDIEGKRETQYF
TGTGCCAGCAGTGACATAGAGGGAAAGCGAGAGACCCAGTACTTC
>TRBD2|TRBJ2-1|NA|TRBV14
CASSQLAGTWSYNEQFF
TGTGCCAGCAGCCAGCTAGCGGGGACCTGGTCCTACAATGAGCAGTTCTTC
>NA|TRBJ2-7|NA|TRBV13
CASSLGYGYEQYF
TGTGCCAGCAGCTTAGGGTACGGCTACGAGCAGTACTTC
>NA|TRBJ2-5|NA|TRBV19
CASSIWLKETQYF
TGTGCCAGTAGTATTTGGTTGAAAGAGACCCAGTACTTC
>TRBD1|TRBJ2-5|NA|TRBV5-4
CASSSRGTRETQYF
TGTGCCAGCAGCTCCAGGGGGACCCGAGAGACCCAGTACTTC
>NA|TRBJ2-3|NA|TRBV28
CASTADSTDTQYF
TGTGCCAGCACGGCAGACAGCACAGATACGCAGTATTTT